These 31 T cell receptor beta chains were all obtained from the same sample, sequenced in a study of post-analysis software for immune sequencing data (dated by TCRdb to 2013 to 2016). No antigen is known for these receptors. Overall study results and their limits: Roughly 5 TRBV segments, including TRBV5-6, TRBV5-1 and TRBV20-1, were significantly more frequent in patients than controls.

Libraries were built with PCR. For sequencing, an Illumina HiSeq 2500 was employed. Unique molecular identifiers were incorporated into TCR beta cDNA libraries to reduce PCR and sequencing biases. TCRdb's own reprocessing of the public reads used fastp at Q25 and MiXCR and kept productive beta chains. Each entry is one CDR3 protein sequence, shown with its most common DNA and genes. The sample table records 180,000 or so distinct CDR3 sequences; 29% of these occur just once. Approximately 3% of the sample belongs to the ten largest clones. Sequenced input: blood. These receptors came from a girl aged 2 to 17 with multiple sclerosis.

This chain joins TRBV12-3 or TRBV12-4 and TRBJ1-4, with 7 positions matching TRBD1. CDR3 size: 17 residues. With 2 bases clipped from V and 4 bases from J, the junction kept 10 bases outside the gene matches. CDR3 coding DNA: TGTGCCAGCAGTTTATGGGGTGCAGGGGGGTTTAATGAAAAACTGTTTTTT. This sequence encodes CASSLWGAGGFNEKLFF.

The sample holds many counts of this clonotype. The chain employs TRBV20-1 and TRBJ2-3; 7 bases match TRBD2. The germline V gene encodes CDR1 DFQATT and CDR2 SNEGSKA (reference sequence). The CDR3 totals 14 residues. The trim removed 0 bases at V and 10 bases at J, leaving 10 bases unmatched. Written as DNA, the CDR3 is TGCAGTGCTAGAGATCTGCTGGGGAGGGAGGCGCAGTATTTT. Translated, it gives CSARDLLGREAQYF.

This clonotype was seen many times. This chain joins TRBV6-5 and TRBJ2-7; tentatively, D is TRBD1 or TRBD2 (6 bases each). Germline V gene lookup returns CDR1 MNHEY and CDR2 SVGAGI. Trimming removed 6 bases from V and 0 bases from J, with 15 bases in between. This CDR3 contains 15 residues. The CDR3 region is CASRGGRQSSYEQYF. CDR3 in DNA: TGTGCCAGCAGGGGGGGCCGACAGAGCTCCTACGAGCAGTACTTC.

This clonotype was detected only a few times. The genes are TRBV5-1 and TRBJ1-4; D remains ambiguous. The CDR3 has 13 amino acids. Trimming left V 0 bases short and J 6 bases short, with 6 bases between. Germline values: CDR1 SGHRS, CDR2 YFSETQ. The CDR3 DNA follows: TGCGCCAGCAGCTTGGACACAGATGAAAAACTGTTTTTT. Residues: CASSLDTDEKLFF.

The chain couples TRBV11-2 to TRBJ2-7; the D gene could be TRBD1 or TRBD2 (5 bases each). The CDR3 covers 16 residues. Germline lookup yields CDR1 SGHAT and CDR2 FQNNGV. V lost 5 bases to trimming and J lost 1 base, with 18 bases between them. The CDR3 DNA reads as TGTGCCAGCAGCGACCCCGGGACCCGAAATTCCTACGAGCAGTACTTC. Its protein product is CASSDPGTRNSYEQYF. The full variable domain, completed using reference TRBV11-2 and TRBJ2-7, is EAGVAQSPRYKIIEKRQSVAFWCNPISGHATLYWYQQILGQGPKLLIQFQNNGVVDDSQLPKDRFSAERLKGVDSTLKIQPAKLEDSAVYLCASSDPGTRNSYEQYFGPGTRLTVT.

This clonotype was detected only a few times. The chain links TRBV20-1 to TRBJ1-2, with a possible D match to TRBD1 (6 bases). The V and J ends lost 3 bases and 8 bases respectively, with 19 bases between them. The CDR3 has 14 residues. Germline lookup yields CDR1 DFQATT and CDR2 SNEGSKA (reference sequence). The CDR3 reads CSARGATQAGGYTF. In DNA, the CDR3 is TGCAGTGCTAGGGGGGCGACCCAAGCAGGAGGCTACACCTTC.

This clonotype was detected ten times or more. This sequence joins TRBV29-1 and TRBJ2-5; D ambiguous. The CDR3 is 11 amino acids. Germline CDR1 reads SQVTM; CDR2 reads ANQGSEA. V was trimmed by 6 bases and J by 1 base, leaving 6 bases between them. The DNA of the CDR3 is TGCAGCGTCAGGAGCCAAGAGACCCAGTACTTC. It encodes CSVRSQETQYF. Supplemented by reference TRBV29-1 and TRBJ2-5, the full variable domain reads SAVISQKPSRDICQRGTSLTIQCQVDSQVTMMFWYRQQPGQSLTLIATANQGSEATYESGFVIDKFPISRPNLTFSTLTVSNMSPEDSSIYLCSVRSQETQYFGPGTRLLVL.

This clonotype was detected only a few times. The chain links TRBV20-1 to TRBJ1-2; D might be TRBD1 (6 bases). V lost 5 bases, J lost 2 bases, and 21 bases lay in between. This CDR3 is built from 16 residues. The V gene's germline CDR1 is DFQATT and CDR2 SNEGSKA (reference sequence). The CDR3 reads CSAQDLFDQGNYGYTF. CDR3 sequence (DNA): TGCAGTGCTCAGGACCTCTTCGACCAGGGGAACTATGGCTACACCTTC.

Worth noting for this clonotype: Since a much larger clone is just one base distant, this may be a read error. The V and J genes are TRBV5-6 and TRBJ2-7, with 8 bases identical to TRBD2. J was trimmed by 7 bases and V by 4 bases; bases with no gene match: 16. Germline V gene data show CDR1 as SGHDT and CDR2 as YYEEEE. This CDR3 region has 16 residues. CDR3 in amino acids: CASSPRGSGSSGEQYF. The CDR3 DNA is TGTGCCAGCAGCCCGCGTGGGAGCGGGAGTTCGGGGGAGCAGTACTTC.

In regard to this clonotype: A much larger clone sits a single nucleotide away, making a read error possible. The rearrangement uses TRBV5-1 and TRBJ2-1; TRBD2 agrees at 8 bases. V was clipped by 0 bases and J by 6 bases; unmatched bases: 8. The CDR3 is 16 amino acids. Per germline, CDR1 SGHRS and CDR2 YFSETQ. CDR3 residues: CASSLARREASNEQFF. The CDR3 DNA reads TGCGCCAGCAGCTTGGCGAGGCGGGAGGCTAGCAATGAGCAGTTCTTC.

V gene TRBV7-2 combines with J gene TRBJ1-1, with no clear D. The CDR3 runs to 17 residues. Trimming left V 4 bases short and J 3 bases short, with 21 bases between. CDR1 and CDR2 (germline): SGHTA, FQGNSA. CDR3 coding DNA: TGTGCCAGCAGCTGGGGAGTAGGATTGAGAAAGGACACTGAAGCTTTCTTT. Protein sequence: CASSWGVGLRKDTEAFF.

This clonotype has ten or more counts. The CDR3 DNA follows: TGTGCCAGCAGCCAAGGGCGGGAGACCCAGTACTTC. Protein: CASSQGRETQYF. The chain couples TRBV7-6 to TRBJ2-5, with D unresolved. CDR3 length equals 12 residues. The ends were cut back, 5 bases at V and 5 bases at J, with 9 bases in the middle. Germline CDR1 and CDR2: SGHVS and FNYEAQ. Variable domain in full (rest from reference TRBV7-6 and TRBJ2-5): GAGVSQSPRYKVTKRGQDVALRCDPISGHVSLYWYRQALGQGPEFLTYFNYEAQQDKSGLPNDRFSAERPEGSISTLTIQRTEQRDSAMYRCASSQGRETQYFGPGTRLLVL.

This clonotype was picked up many times. The rearrangement joins TRBV7-8 to TRBJ2-7; D assignment may be TRBD1 or TRBD2 (7 bases each). The V end lost 7 bases, the J end lost 0 bases, and 16 bases lay between the germline ends. There are 15 residues in the CDR3. Germline V gene data show CDR1 as SGHVS and CDR2 as FQNEAQ. This CDR3 reads CASNKDREGSYEQYF. CDR3 DNA sequence: TGTGCCAGCAACAAAGACAGGGAGGGCTCCTACGAGCAGTACTTC.

Ten or more counts support this clonotype. The chain employs TRBV29-1 and TRBJ2-5; D might be TRBD2 (6 bases). Germline CDR1 reads SQVTM; CDR2 reads ANQGSEA. V lost 3 bases, J lost 5 bases, and 13 bases lay in between. This CDR3 region has 13 residues. The CDR3 here is CSVDRRDRETQYF. The CDR3 DNA sequence: TGCAGCGTTGATAGGCGGGATCGGGAGACCCAGTACTTC.

As concerns this clonotype: This may be a read error: a much more frequent sequence differs by one nucleotide. The J gene is TRBJ2-3, the V gene TRBV12-3 or TRBV12-4, with D unresolved. V gave up 6 bases and J gave up 2 bases, with 15 bases separating them. This CDR3 contains 15 residues. The CDR3 DNA is TGTGCCAGCAGAGGTAGGAGCTCCCCCACAGATACGCAGTATTTT. This encodes CASRGRSSPTDTQYF.

Many counts were recorded for this clonotype. Sequence at one end of the junction differs from germline and may be a read error. In DNA, the CDR3 is TGCGCCAGCAGCTTGGGGACAGGGGGGACCTACGAGCAGTACTTC. As protein: CASSLGTGGTYEQYF. V gene TRBV13 combines with J gene TRBJ2-7; TRBD1 matches at 11 bases. This CDR3 is 15 amino acids long. The V gene's germline CDR1 is PRHDT and CDR2 FYEKMQ (reference sequence). Full variable domain (rest looked up from reference TRBV13 and TRBJ2-7): AAGVIQSPRHLIKEKRETATLKCYPIPRHDTVYWYQQGPGQDPQFLISFYEKMQSDKGSIPDRFSAQQFSDYHSELNMSSLELGDSALYFCASSLGTGGTYEQYFGPGTRLTVT.

This clonotype came up many times. V gene TRBV20-1 combines with J gene TRBJ2-3, with a possible D match to TRBD2 (6 bases). The germline V and J ends were trimmed by 6 bases and 8 bases, with 9 bases remaining between them. The germline CDR1 and CDR2 sequences are DFQATT and SNEGSKA (reference sequence). This CDR3 spans 10 amino acids. The CDR3 is CSAPGGTQYF. Here the CDR3 DNA reads TGCAGTGCCCCCGGGGGTACGCAGTATTTT.

The chain couples TRBV18 to TRBJ2-3, with D perhaps TRBD2 (5 bases). The CDR3 contains 14 residues. V lost 3 bases to trimming and J lost 4 bases, with 11 bases between them. Germline V gene sequence: CDR1 KGHSH, CDR2 LQKENI. This chain's CDR3 is CASSPRRTADTQYF. CDR3 DNA: TGTGCCAGCTCACCCAGAAGGACTGCAGATACGCAGTATTTT.

The chain uses TRBV7-2 and TRBJ2-7; D possibly corresponds to TRBD2 (5 bases). Between the trimmed V and J ends, which lost 0 bases and 1 base, there was a span of 13 bases. Germline V gene sequence: CDR1 SGHTA, CDR2 FQGNSA. The CDR3 has 16 residues. The CDR3 loop is CASSLASSGPSYEQYF. CDR3 bases: TGTGCCAGCAGCTTAGCTAGCAGCGGCCCATCCTACGAGCAGTACTTC.

The gene calls are TRBV4-1 and TRBJ2-4; 7 bases agree with TRBD2. Per germline, CDR1 MGHRA and CDR2 YSYEKL. This CDR3 is 19 amino acids long. J lost 0 bases, V lost 0 bases, and 11 bases had no gene match. CDR3 sequence: CASSQDGTILDLAKNIQYF. The CDR3 region has the DNA TGCGCCAGCAGCCAAGACGGGACTATCCTTGATCTAGCCAAAAACATTCAGTACTTC.

In this sample, this clonotype turned up a few times. The chain employs TRBV28 and TRBJ2-4, with TRBD2 identical over 12 bases. In germline, CDR1 is MDHEN, CDR2 SYDVKM. Losses at the gene ends were 3 bases for V and 13 bases for J; bases not matched to a gene: 10. The CDR3 contains 15 residues. CDR3 bases: TGTGCCAGCAGTTTCCGACTAGCGGGAGCGGCGGTGCAGTACTTC. Its protein product is CASSFRLAGAAVQYF.

This clonotype was observed a handful of times. The J gene is TRBJ1-5, the V gene TRBV5-1, with D possibly matching TRBD1 (6 bases). The V end lost 4 bases, the J end lost 4 bases, and 12 bases lay between the germline ends. Germline assignment: CDR1 SGHRS and CDR2 YFSETQ. The CDR3 has 14 residues. In nucleotides, the CDR3 is TGCGCCAGCAGCCCCGAACAGGGAAATCAGCCCCAGCATTTT. It yields the protein CASSPEQGNQPQHF.

This clonotype was seen more than once but under ten times. This chain uses TRBV12-3 or TRBV12-4 with TRBJ2-4; tentative D call: TRBD2 (5 bases). The J call may be incorrect, as the DNA end agrees better with TRBJ2-7. The CDR3 sequence is 15 residues long. The CDR3 DNA is TGTGCCAGCGCACCAAAAAACTCCGAGGGCTTCGAGCAGTACTTC. Protein product: CASAPKNSEGFEQYF.

This clonotype has only a few counts. This chain links TRBV21-1 with TRBJ2-1; TRBD1 is taken as the D call from the table, unchecked against the DNA. TRBV21-1 is tagged as a pseudogene. The CDR3 is 16 residues long. The CDR3 DNA follows: TGTGCCAGCAGCTACTGGCGCGGTTGCTCCTACAATGAGCAGTTCTTC. It codes for CASSYWRGCSYNEQFF.

This clonotype has just one count. Possible read error: a much larger clone is one base away. This chain links TRBV5-1 with TRBJ2-7; 9 bases map to TRBD2. Germline V CDR1 and CDR2: SGHRS, YFSETQ. The CDR3 has 14 residues. CDR3: CTSSFLAGSYEQYF. The CDR3 DNA reads as TGCACCAGCAGCTTCCTAGCGGGGAGTTATGAGCAGTACTTC.

This clonotype was observed a handful of times. The J gene is TRBJ1-2, the V gene TRBV10-3, with TRBD1 as a possible D gene (5 bases). Trimming stripped 6 bases from V and 6 bases from J, with 20 bases between. The CDR3 totals 15 residues. Germline CDR1 ENHRY, CDR2 SYGVKD. CDR3 nucleotides: TGTGCCATCAGACTGGGGGGAGTCGAAGGCCATGGCTACACCTTC. Its protein is CAIRLGGVEGHGYTF.

This clonotype occurred a few times. V and J are TRBV4-1 and TRBJ2-3, with 8 bases that match TRBD1. J gave up 4 bases and V 3 bases, and 6 bases lay outside the gene matches. This CDR3 has 15 residues. Germline V CDR1 and CDR2: MGHRA, YSYEKL. This CDR3 is CASSQLDRDADTQYF. Written as DNA, the CDR3 is TGCGCCAGCAGCCAGCTGGACAGGGACGCAGATACGCAGTATTTT.

The chain is built from TRBV28 and TRBJ1-5; D call uncertain. Germline V gives CDR1 MDHEN, CDR2 SYDVKM. Trimming cost V 5 bases and J 0 bases, with 20 bases left between them. This CDR3 is built from 18 residues. The CDR3 region is CASSPSPRGQYSNQPQHF. In nucleotides, the CDR3 is TGTGCCAGCAGTCCATCCCCTCGCGGGCAGTATAGCAATCAGCCCCAGCATTTT.

The chain combines TRBV20-1 with TRBJ1-5; 9 bases map to TRBD1. This CDR3 is built from 14 residues. V shed 3 bases and J 9 bases; nucleotides not matched to a gene: 9. From germline, CDR1 is DFQATT and CDR2 SNEGSKA (reference sequence). The chain's CDR3 is CSARPGQGSAPQHF. The DNA for the CDR3 is TGCAGTGCTAGGCCGGGACAGGGTTCGGCGCCCCAGCATTTT.

This clonotype was recorded at least ten times. This chain uses TRBV5-1 with TRBJ1-2; 7 positions agree with TRBD1. Germline trimming cut 4 bases from V and 4 bases from J; bases unmatched to any gene: 4. Germline V gene lookup returns CDR1 SGHRS and CDR2 YFSETQ. The CDR3 has 13 residues. The CDR3 spells CASSQGEVYGYTF. The CDR3 DNA is TGCGCCAGCAGCCAGGGGGAGGTCTATGGCTACACCTTC. The full variable domain, its missing parts supplied by reference TRBV5-1 and TRBJ1-2, is KAGVTQTPRYLIKTRGQQVTLSCSPISGHRSVSWYQQTPGQGLQFLFEYFSETQRNKGNFPGRFSGRQFSNSRSEMNVSTLELGDSALYLCASSQGEVYGYTFGSGTRLTVV.

The rearrangement uses TRBV6-6 and TRBJ1-2, with 10 bases identical to TRBD1. In germline, CDR1 is MNHNY, CDR2 SVGAGI (reference sequence). Germline trimming cut 6 bases from V and 2 bases from J; bases unmatched to any gene: 9. The CDR3 has 16 amino acids. In nucleotides, the CDR3 is TGTGCCAGCAGCTCCCCGACAGGGGGCGTGAACTATGGCTACACCTTC. As protein: CASSSPTGGVNYGYTF.